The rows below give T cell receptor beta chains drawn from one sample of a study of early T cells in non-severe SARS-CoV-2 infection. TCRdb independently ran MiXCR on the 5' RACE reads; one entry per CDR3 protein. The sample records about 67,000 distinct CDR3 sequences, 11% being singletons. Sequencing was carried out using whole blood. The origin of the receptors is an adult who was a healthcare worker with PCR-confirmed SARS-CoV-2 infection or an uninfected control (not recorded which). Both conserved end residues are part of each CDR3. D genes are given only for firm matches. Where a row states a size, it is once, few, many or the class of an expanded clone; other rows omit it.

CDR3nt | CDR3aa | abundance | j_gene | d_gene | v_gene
TGTGCCAGCAGTTACTCGAGCCAGGGCCCTGAAGCTTTCTTT | CASSYSSQGPEAFF | many | TRBJ1-1 | . | TRBV6-6
TGTGCCAGCAGTTACTCGGGTGAGCCCCAGCATTTT | CASSYSGEPQHF | few | TRBJ1-5 | . | TRBV6-6
TGTGCCATCAGTGAGGGGTGGAATTCACCCCTCCACTTT | CAISEGWNSPLHF | few | TRBJ1-6 | . | TRBV10-3
TGTGCCAGCAGTGAACGACGTGGCCCTAGCGGGAGTAATGAGCAGTTCTTC | CASSERRGPSGSNEQFF | many | TRBJ2-1 | TRBD2 | TRBV6-1
TGTGCCAGCAGCCCTCTTCCGGGGGAAATCCAAGAGACCCAGTACTTC | CASSPLPGEIQETQYF | . | TRBJ2-5 | . | TRBV7-9
TGTGCCAGCAGCTTAGAGGGACAACTCCAAGAGACCCAGTACTTC | CASSLEGQLQETQYF | many | TRBJ2-5 | . | TRBV11-2
TGTGCCAGTCTCATGATAGGGGCGGCCCCTCTCAGCACAGATACGCAGTATTTT | CASLMIGAAPLSTDTQYF | . | TRBJ2-3 | . | TRBV6-1
TGTGCCAGCGGAGACCACCTTAACTATGGCTACACCTTC | CASGDHLNYGYTF | many | TRBJ1-2 | . | TRBV16
TGTGCCATCAGTGTACAGGGCGAGTATGGCTACACCTTC | CAISVQGEYGYTF | many | TRBJ1-2 | . | TRBV10-3
TGTGCCAGAGGACAGGGGTCCTCTAACTATGGCTACACCTTC | CARGQGSSNYGYTF | few | TRBJ1-2 | . | TRBV21-1
TGTGCCAGCAGCCAACTAGCGGGGGAAGAGACCCAGTACTTC | CASSQLAGEETQYF | . | TRBJ2-5 | TRBD2 | TRBV3-1
TGTGCCAGCAGCTTGAGGGCGGCGGCCTATGGCTACACCTTC | CASSLRAAAYGYTF | . | TRBJ1-2 | . | TRBV5-7
TGTGCCAGCAGCCGCCCGGGCGGGATGAGCACAGATACGCAGTATTTT | CASSRPGGMSTDTQYF | many | TRBJ2-3 | . | TRBV13
TGTGCCAGCAGCCAACCCGGAGCGGGGCAACAAGAGACCCAGTACTTC | CASSQPGAGQQETQYF | many | TRBJ2-5 | TRBD2 | TRBV2
TGTGCCAGCAGCCAAGATGAAGGGGGCAGGACTTGGGGCTACACCTTC | CASSQDEGGRTWGYTF | many | TRBJ1-2 | TRBD1 | TRBV3-1
TGTGCCAGCAGCCTGCCTGCTAGTGGCACAGATACGCAGTATTTT | CASSLPASGTDTQYF | many | TRBJ2-3 | . | TRBV7-8
TGTGCCTGGAGGCCCAACAGGGTAGGCGGCTACACCTTC | CAWRPNRVGGYTF | few | TRBJ1-2 | . | TRBV30
TGTGCCAGCTTAGACGGACAGCTGGGTAATGAAAAACTGTTTTTT | CASLDGQLGNEKLFF | . | TRBJ1-4 | . | TRBV6-6
TGTGCCAGCAGCTTGGACAGTGGCTATGGCTACACCTTC | CASSLDSGYGYTF | . | TRBJ1-2 | . | TRBV5-4
TGCAGCGTTGAATCAGGGCTGAGTGGAAACACCATATATTTT | CSVESGLSGNTIYF | . | TRBJ1-3 | . | TRBV29-1
TGTGCCAGCAGTGAATTTGAGGGCAATGAGCAGTTCTTC | CASSEFEGNEQFF | few | TRBJ2-1 | . | TRBV25-1
TGTGCCAGCAGTTTTGCGGCTAGCAGAGAGACCCAGTACTTC | CASSFAASRETQYF | few | TRBJ2-5 | . | TRBV12-3/TRBV12-4
TGTGCCAGCAGGGGAGTTGGAGGTGAGCAGTTCTTC | CASRGVGGEQFF | many | TRBJ2-1 | . | TRBV2
TGTGCCAGCAGTCATGGAAATCGGGCTTTCTTT | CASSHGNRAFF | many | TRBJ1-1 | . | TRBV12-3/TRBV12-4
TGTGCCAGCAGTACAGGGGGGACTCAGCCCCAGCATTTT | CASSTGGTQPQHF | many | TRBJ1-5 | TRBD1 | TRBV6-1
TGTGCCAGCAGTCGAATCTGGGGGGATACGCAGTATTTT | CASSRIWGDTQYF | . | TRBJ2-3 | . | TRBV6-5
TGCAGCGTTGAAGGAACGGATATTAATGAAAAACTGTTTTTT | CSVEGTDINEKLFF | many | TRBJ1-4 | . | TRBV29-1
TGTGCCAGCAGCTCCGGATTAGGAGTCTACGAGCAGTACTTC | CASSSGLGVYEQYF | few | TRBJ2-7 | . | TRBV7-9
TGTGCCAGCACCCGGACAGGGGGTGGTCATCAGCCCCAGCATTTT | CASTRTGGGHQPQHF | . | TRBJ1-5 | TRBD1 | TRBV6-2/TRBV6-3
TGTGCCAGCAGTGAGGGGACACTGCTCACAGATACGCAGTATTTT | CASSEGTLLTDTQYF | many | TRBJ2-3 | . | TRBV6-1
TGTGCCAGCAGCGTAGACGGCAGGGTGCGTTCCGGAAACACCATATATTTT | CASSVDGRVRSGNTIYF | . | TRBJ1-3 | . | TRBV9
TGCAGCGTTAAGCGGGACCCCTACAATGAGCAGTTCTTC | CSVKRDPYNEQFF | few | TRBJ2-1 | TRBD2 | TRBV29-1
TGTGCCAGCAGCAAACAGGGAGGCACTGAAGCTTTCTTT | CASSKQGGTEAFF | few | TRBJ1-1 | . | TRBV7-9
TGTGCCACCAGCACAGTACAGGGTTCCTACAATGAGCAGTTCTTC | CATSTVQGSYNEQFF | . | TRBJ2-1 | . | TRBV15
TGCAGCGTTGAGGGGGGCAGCGCTGAAGCTTTCTTT | CSVEGGSAEAFF | . | TRBJ1-1 | . | TRBV29-1
TGTGCCAGCAGCTTAATGGAAGGGAACACTGAAGCTTTCTTT | CASSLMEGNTEAFF | . | TRBJ1-1 | . | TRBV7-9
TGTGCCAGCAGCTTAGGGCCCGCGGAACTGTTTTTT | CASSLGPAELFF | many | TRBJ1-4 | . | TRBV7-9
TGCGCCAGCAGCCAAGAGTCGGGCAGGGTCTACGAGCAGTACTTC | CASSQESGRVYEQYF | many | TRBJ2-7 | . | TRBV4-1
TGTGCCAGCAGCCCAAGTAGTGCGGGAGTGCGCGAGCAGTTCTTC | CASSPSSAGVREQFF | few | TRBJ2-1 | TRBD2 | TRBV7-9
TGTGCCAGCAGGGAACCGGGACAGTCGAACACTGAAGCTTTCTTT | CASREPGQSNTEAFF | many | TRBJ1-1 | TRBD1 | TRBV6-6
TGTGCCAGTATGGGAGCGGGAGAGGTAAATGAGCAGTTCTTC | CASMGAGEVNEQFF | many | TRBJ2-1 | TRBD2 | TRBV19
TGCGCCAGCAGTAGACTACCAGACACAGATACGCAGTATTTT | CASSRLPDTDTQYF | . | TRBJ2-3 | . | TRBV10-2
TGCAGCGCGCGGACAGGGACTCACTACGAGCAGTACTTC | CSARTGTHYEQYF | . | TRBJ2-7 | TRBD1 | TRBV29-1
TGTGCCAGCAGCCTGGGATCCAATGAGCAGTTCTTC | CASSLGSNEQFF | many | TRBJ2-1 | . | TRBV7-9
TGTGCCAGCTCACGTCCCCGGGACACGAACACCGGGGAGCTGTTTTTT | CASSRPRDTNTGELFF | many | TRBJ2-2 | . | TRBV18
TGTGCCAGCAGTTACCAGCAAGAGACCCAGTACTTC | CASSYQQETQYF | few | TRBJ2-5 | . | TRBV6-6
TGTGCCAGCAGCGCTACCTACGAGCAGTACTTC | CASSATYEQYF | many | TRBJ2-7 | . | TRBV7-9
TGTGCCAGCAGCTTTCCGCGCCCGGGACTCCTTTGGGAGACCCAGTACTTC | CASSFPRPGLLWETQYF | many | TRBJ2-5 | . | TRBV7-9
TGCAGCGTTGTTGAGGGGAACGACATTCAGTACTTC | CSVVEGNDIQYF | . | TRBJ2-4 | . | TRBV29-1
TGTGCCAGCGGGCGACAGGGGGTCAACACCGGGGAGCTGTTTTTT | CASGRQGVNTGELFF | many | TRBJ2-2 | TRBD1 | TRBV6-1
TGTGCCAGCAGCTTGGGGCGGGACTGGTACACCGGGGAGCTGTTTTTT | CASSLGRDWYTGELFF | . | TRBJ2-2 | . | TRBV5-5
TGTGCCAGCAGTGAAGTGGGGTTCTATGGCTACACCTTC | CASSEVGFYGYTF | many | TRBJ1-2 | . | TRBV6-1
TGTGCCAGCAGTTACCAGACAGGGGTAGAGACCCAGTACTTC | CASSYQTGVETQYF | few | TRBJ2-5 | TRBD1 | TRBV6-5
TGTGCCAGCAGCGCCGGGACAGGGCTACTAGGAAACACCATATATTTT | CASSAGTGLLGNTIYF | . | TRBJ1-3 | TRBD1 | TRBV7-9
TGCAGCGTTGAAGTTGGACGGGGTAGTAATGAGCAGTTCTTC | CSVEVGRGSNEQFF | many | TRBJ2-1 | . | TRBV29-1
TGTGCCAGCAGTTTTGGACTAGCGGGAGCTGAGCAGTACTTC | CASSFGLAGAEQYF | . | TRBJ2-7 | TRBD2 | TRBV12-3/TRBV12-4
TGCAGCGTTGCGAACAGGAACACGAACACTGAAGCTTTCTTT | CSVANRNTNTEAFF | few | TRBJ1-1 | . | TRBV29-1
TGTGCAAGTCGCTCCCGACTGACAGCTCTTAATGAAAAACTGTTTTTT | CASRSRLTALNEKLFF | many | TRBJ1-4 | . | TRBV12-2
TGTGCCAGCAGTCCACTCGGGACAGGGGGCTTTGAGTTCTTC | CASSPLGTGGFEFF | many | TRBJ2-1 | TRBD1 | TRBV6-2/TRBV6-3